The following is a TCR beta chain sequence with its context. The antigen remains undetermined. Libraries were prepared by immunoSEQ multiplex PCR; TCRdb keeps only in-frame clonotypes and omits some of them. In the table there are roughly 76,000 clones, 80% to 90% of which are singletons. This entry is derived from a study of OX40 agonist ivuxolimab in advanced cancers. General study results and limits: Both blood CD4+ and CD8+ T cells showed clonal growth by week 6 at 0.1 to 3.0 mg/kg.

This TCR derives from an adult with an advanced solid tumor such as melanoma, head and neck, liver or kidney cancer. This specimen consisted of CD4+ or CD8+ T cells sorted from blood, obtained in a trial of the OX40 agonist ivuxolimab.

The CDR3 DNA reads as TGTGCCAGCAGCTGGATCGATAATGAGCAGTTCTTC. Protein: CASSWIDNEQFF. The rearrangement joins TRBV13 to TRBJ2-1; D ambiguous. V was trimmed by 4 bases and J by 7 bases, leaving 8 bases between them. Per the germline V gene, CDR1 is PRHDT and CDR2 is FYEKMQ (reference sequence). This CDR3 has 12 residues.